The sequence of this TCR beta chain was determined in a study of T cell repertoires in cytomegalovirus infection. Overall study: Carrying CMV and the relevant HLA type showed in public TCR beta signatures.

Germline V gene data show CDR1 as LNHDA and CDR2 as SQIVND (reference sequence). The ends were cut back, 7 bases at V and 8 bases at J, with 11 bases in the middle. This CDR3 is built from 12 residues. General observations from the study: It was HLA-C-restricted CMV-specific TCR beta clonotypes that dominated the response ex vivo.

From the reads, TCRdb called clonotypes with MiXCR, one entry per CDR3 protein. This table holds 300,000 to 450,000 distinct CDR3 sequences, about a sixth found once. As regards this clonotype: Its antigen is as yet unknown.

The J gene is TRBJ2-2, the V gene TRBV19; D is undetermined. The clonotype comes from a human donor in good health (CMV status not recorded). Some clones in this sample may be carry-over from other donors' samples. Sequencing used PBMCs. In DNA, the CDR3 is TGTGCCAGTACCCGGGCGCAAGGGGAGCTGTTTTTT. Amino acids: CASTRAQGELFF.